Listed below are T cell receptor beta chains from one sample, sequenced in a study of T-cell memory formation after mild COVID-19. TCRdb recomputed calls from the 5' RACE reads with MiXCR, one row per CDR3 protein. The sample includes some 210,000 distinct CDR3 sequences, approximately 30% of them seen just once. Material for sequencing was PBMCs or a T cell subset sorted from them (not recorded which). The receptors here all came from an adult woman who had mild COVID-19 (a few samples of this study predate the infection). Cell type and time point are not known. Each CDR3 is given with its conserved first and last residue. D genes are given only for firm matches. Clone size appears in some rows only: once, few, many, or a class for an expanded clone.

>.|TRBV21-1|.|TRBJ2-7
CASSLLGDDEQYF
TGTGCCAGCAGCCTTTTGGGGGACGACGAGCAGTACTTC
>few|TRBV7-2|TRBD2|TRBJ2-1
CASSLGLAGGSYNEQFF
TGTGCCAGCAGCTTAGGACTAGCGGGAGGTTCCTACAATGAGCAGTTCTTC
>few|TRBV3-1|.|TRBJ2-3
CASSQKPGNLFPDTQYF
TGTGCCAGCAGCCAGAAGCCGGGAAATTTGTTTCCAGATACGCAGTATTTT
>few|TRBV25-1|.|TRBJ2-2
CASSDLGASVEWTGELFF
TGTGCCAGCAGTGACCTGGGGGCTAGTGTTGAGTGGACCGGGGAGCTGTTTTTT
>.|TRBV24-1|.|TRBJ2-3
CATSDGPPMGDTQYF
TGTGCCACCAGTGATGGTCCCCCTATGGGAGATACGCAGTATTTT
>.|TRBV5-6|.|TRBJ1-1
CASSLDGGPNTEAFF
TGTGCCAGCAGCTTGGACGGAGGACCGAACACTGAAGCTTTCTTT
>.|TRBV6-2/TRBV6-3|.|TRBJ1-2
CASSFTSPYGYTF
TGTGCCAGCAGTTTTACCAGCCCCTATGGCTACACCTTC
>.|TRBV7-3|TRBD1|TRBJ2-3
CASSFDFDRATSTDTQYF
TGTGCCAGCAGCTTTGACTTCGACAGGGCGACTAGCACAGATACGCAGTATTTT
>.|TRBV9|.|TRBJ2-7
CASSVGGVGYEQYF
TGTGCCAGCAGCGTAGGAGGGGTGGGCTACGAGCAGTACTTC
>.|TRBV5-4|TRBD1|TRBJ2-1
CASRLVGTGLFF
TGTGCCAGCAGATTGGTGGGGACAGGGCTGTTCTTC